A selection of T cell receptor beta chains follows, all from one sample in a study of CD8+ T cells in alopecia areata. TCRdb's copy holds only in-frame clones and misses some; the assay was immunoSEQ multiplex PCR. This sample has under 250,000 clones; around 66% occur once, and the top ten carry roughly 1.2%. Specimen: CD4+ T cells sorted from blood, collected at week 44, from a patient treated with tofacitinib. The receptors come from a human donor with alopecia areata. Both conserved end residues are trimmed from each CDR3. A D gene is named only where the DNA matches it firmly. Size is stated for part of the rows, as once, few or many counts, or as a class when the clone is expanded.

J	length	size	D	V	CDR3
TRBJ2-6	13	.	.	TRBV29-1	SVWPDLSGANVLT
TRBJ2-2	15	few	TRBD1	TRBV7-6	ASSPPGTGLRTGELF
TRBJ2-3	15	.	TRBD2	TRBV5-1	ASSLSGATSGTDTQY
TRBJ1-2	11	once	TRBD1	TRBV6-5	ASSPTGNYGYT
TRBJ2-1	9	.	.	TRBV5-1	ASSLDNEQF
TRBJ1-1	13	.	TRBD1	TRBV27	ASGGLRGRRTEAF
TRBJ2-2	14	few	TRBD2	TRBV11-3	ASSLGGLGDTGELF
TRBJ2-5	11	.	TRBD1	TRBV30	AWSGTGEETQY
TRBJ1-2	13	.	.	TRBV10-3	AIKETEISPQGYT
TRBJ2-1	15	.	TRBD2	TRBV5-6	ASSLGFAGGSYNEQF
TRBJ2-1	14	.	.	TRBV7-2	ASRRQGGVFNNEQF
TRBJ1-5	12	.	.	TRBV19	ASSSFGVNQPQH
TRBJ2-1	13	.	.	TRBV5-6	ASTPGGLSYNEQF
TRBJ2-5	14	.	.	TRBV5-1	ASSLAWRGDQETQY
TRBJ2-3	11	.	.	TRBV7-9	ASSRRDTDTQY
TRBJ1-5	10	.	.	TRBV13	ASSLGPQPQH
TRBJ1-2	13	few	.	TRBV7-9	ASSLEGRRLGGYT
TRBJ2-3	12	.	TRBD1	TRBV30	AWSRDRVTDTQY
TRBJ1-5	12	.	TRBD1	TRBV30	AWASRDSNQPQH
TRBJ2-7	14	few	TRBD2	TRBV5-1	ASSISESGGTYEQY
TRBJ2-1	12	few	.	TRBV7-2	ASRRSRADNEQF
TRBJ1-1	13	few	.	TRBV19	ASSIGPGRNTEAF
TRBJ2-1	13	.	TRBD2	TRBV6-1	ASSTTSGGALEQF